One sample yielded the 3 T cell receptor beta chains listed below, sequenced in a study of regulatory T cells in long-lasting Graves disease (dated by TCRdb to the early 2020s). The receptor library was made with multiplex PCR. Instrument on record: Illumina HiSeq 4000. To build TCR beta libraries, CDR3 regions were amplified by Arm-PCR using iRepertoire HTBI primers. Through fastp at Q25 and MiXCR, TCRdb rebuilt clones from the public reads, retaining in-frame beta chains. When rows share a CDR3 protein, they turn into one entry using the most common DNA and genes. The sample table holds about 660,000 distinct CDR3 sequences, of which 30% were seen once. The ten largest make up around 42% of the sample. Explained via the paper, the time point label denotes: persistent/refractory GD, antithyroid drugs over 5 years with positive TRAb. For both TCR sequencing and RNA sequencing, RNA was extracted from PBMCs in TRIzol.

The source was peripheral blood mononuclear cells (PBMCs), collected when the disease was refractory, from a patient treated with antithyroid drugs. These receptors were obtained from a female donor with Graves disease.

This clonotype has ten or more counts. The V call is TRBV28, the J call TRBJ1-5; 8 nucleotides line up with TRBD1. The CDR3 has 13 residues. CDR1 is MDHEN, CDR2 SYDVKM, per germline. J lost 4 bases, V lost 6 bases, and 2 bases had no gene match. DNA for the CDR3: TGTGCCAGCAGGTGGACAGGGAATCAGCCCCAGCATTTT. Translated, it gives CASRWTGNQPQHF.

V gene TRBV30 combines with J gene TRBJ1-2; D not resolved. Germline V gene lookup returns CDR1 GTSNPN and CDR2 SVGIG (reference sequence). V lost 8 bases and J lost 6, with 10 bases in between. CDR3 size: 10 residues. The CDR3 DNA reads as TGTGCCGGTTACCTCCATGGCTACACCTTC. Encoded protein: CAGYLHGYTF.

The V and J genes are TRBV28 and TRBJ1-5; TRBD1 matches at 8 bases. The germline gives CDR1 MDHEN, CDR2 SYDVKM. This CDR3 region has 17 residues. With 2 bases clipped from V and 1 base from J, the junction kept 7 bases outside the gene matches. This CDR3 reads CASSLITGGRSNQPQHF. For the CDR3, the DNA is TGTGCCAGCAGTTTAATAACAGGGGGACGGAGCAATCAGCCCCAGCATTTT.